Following are 17 T cell receptor beta chains from one sample sequenced in a study of patients and donors after allogeneic stem cell transplantation. Using its own MiXCR run on the RT-PCR reads, TCRdb lists one record per CDR3 protein. Here the sample spans roughly 940,000 distinct CDR3 sequences, around 17% being singletons. Material for sequencing was blood, either unsorted or a sorted T cell fraction (not recorded which). These TCRs come from a human donor who was either an allogeneic HSCT recipient or a stem cell or donor lymphocyte infusion donor (not recorded which). It is not recorded whose cells these are; they may come from a transplant donor.

The genes are TRBV10-3 and TRBJ2-2, with 9 bases lining up with TRBD1. With V trimmed by 11 bases and J by 4 bases, 5 bases remained unmatched. Germline loops: CDR1 ENHRY, CDR2 SYGVKD. The CDR3 sequence is 13 residues long. The CDR3 sequence: CAVQGASTGELFF. CDR3 coding DNA: TGTGCCGTACAGGGGGCGTCCACCGGGGAGCTGTTTTTT.

This sequence joins TRBV9 and TRBJ2-1; 10 bases line up with TRBD1. Germline lookup yields CDR1 SGDLS and CDR2 YYNGEE. V lost 0 bases to trimming and J lost 7 bases; unmatched junction nucleotides: 13. CDR3 length equals 18 residues. This chain's CDR3 is CASSVAWFAGQGVNEQFF. Written as DNA, the CDR3 is TGTGCCAGCAGCGTAGCGTGGTTCGCTGGACAGGGGGTAAATGAGCAGTTCTTC.

Only a few counts were recorded for this clonotype. This rearrangement joins TRBV4-2 to TRBJ2-1, with 14 bases aligning to TRBD2. Germline-derived CDR1 and CDR2 are LGHNA and YNFKEQ. The CDR3 spans 16 residues. After removal of 4 bases from V and 8 bases from J, the junction contained 7 bases not matched to a gene. This CDR3 is CASSLPGLAGEDEQFF. The CDR3 DNA reads TGTGCCAGCAGCCTTCCGGGACTAGCGGGGGAGGATGAGCAGTTCTTC.

V gene TRBV6-2 or TRBV6-3 combines with J gene TRBJ2-2; D is unclear. Germline lookup yields CDR1 MNHEY and CDR2 SVGEGT. The length of the CDR3 is 13 residues. V was trimmed by 3 bases and J by 4 bases, leaving 6 bases between them. CDR3 nucleotides: TGTGCCAGCAGTTATACATTCACCGGGGAGCTGTTTTTT. Encoded protein: CASSYTFTGELFF.

This clonotype was seen more than once but under ten times. The chain combines TRBV5-1 with TRBJ1-5; TRBD1 might be the D (5 bases). The CDR3 has 14 amino acids. V shed 2 bases and J shed 4 bases, with 10 bases lying between them. Germline-derived CDR1 and CDR2 are SGHRS and YFSETQ. The CDR3 protein is CASSFDSPNQPQHF. The CDR3 nucleotides are TGCGCCAGCAGCTTTGACAGTCCGAATCAGCCCCAGCATTTT. Supplemented by reference TRBV5-1 and TRBJ1-5, the full variable domain reads KAGVTQTPRYLIKTRGQQVTLSCSPISGHRSVSWYQQTPGQGLQFLFEYFSETQRNKGNFPGRFSGRQFSNSRSEMNVSTLELGDSALYLCASSFDSPNQPQHFGDGTRLSIL.

The gene calls are TRBV4-1 and TRBJ2-5; the D gene is possibly TRBD2 (6 bases). The CDR3 sequence is 13 residues long. V was pared by 8 bases and J by 3 bases, with 13 bases between. Germline CDR1 reads MGHRA; CDR2 reads YSYEKL. Written as DNA, the CDR3 is TGCGCCAGCCGGGGACTTTTAAAAGAGACCCAGTACTTC. This codes for CASRGLLKETQYF.

The chain carries TRBV7-9 and TRBJ2-1; 7 bases are shared with TRBD2. Germline CDR1 is SEHNR and CDR2 is FQNEAQ (reference sequence). CDR3 size: 14 residues. Trimming removed 6 bases from V and 4 bases from J; junction bases left unmatched: 6. CDR3 region: CASSFAGEYNEQFF. CDR3 sequence (DNA): TGTGCCAGCAGTTTTGCGGGGGAATACAATGAGCAGTTCTTC.

This clonotype showed up many times. This chain joins TRBV27 and TRBJ2-7; no firm D call. The V end was cut by 4 bases, the J end by 2 bases, with 12 bases between. Germline CDR1 and CDR2: MNHEY and SMNVEV (reference sequence). The CDR3 length is 14 residues. This CDR3 is CASSSRTGAYEQYF. CDR3 bases: TGTGCCAGCAGTTCACGGACGGGCGCCTACGAGCAGTACTTC.

The V gene is TRBV11-2, the J gene TRBJ2-1; 12 bases are shared with TRBD2. The CDR3 totals 16 residues. Trimming took 5 bases from V and 7 from J; bases not matched to a gene: 9. In germline, CDR1 is SGHAT, CDR2 FQNNGV. CDR3 DNA: TGTGCCAGCAGCCCGCTAGCGGGAGGGCTGTGGAATGAGCAGTTCTTC. It codes for CASSPLAGGLWNEQFF.

In this sample, this clonotype turned up a few times. The chain has TRBV6-2 or TRBV6-3 and TRBJ1-2; 10 bases agree with TRBD1. The CDR3 loop spans 17 amino acids. The V gene's germline CDR1 is MNHEY and CDR2 SVGEGT. V lost 6 bases, J lost 7 bases, and 17 bases stayed unmatched. CDR3 region: CASSLTGTGAMLGGYTF. CDR3 DNA sequence: TGTGCCAGCAGCCTTACCGGGACAGGGGCAATGCTTGGTGGCTACACCTTC.

A few counts support this clonotype. The CDR3 DNA is TGCAGCGCCCGGGACAAGGCACAGACCCAGTACTTC. It specifies CSARDKAQTQYF. The V call is TRBV29-1, the J call TRBJ2-5; D perhaps matches TRBD1 (6 bases). V lost 7 bases, J lost 6 bases, and 15 bases lay in between. Per germline, CDR1 SQVTM and CDR2 ANQGSEA. The CDR3 spans 12 residues.

This chain connects TRBV5-6 to TRBJ1-1, with D maybe TRBD1 (6 bases). The germline V and J ends were trimmed by 5 bases and 2 bases, with 19 bases remaining between them. Germline CDR1 SGHDT, CDR2 YYEEEE. This CDR3 contains 16 residues. As DNA, the CDR3 is TGTGCCAGCAGGCCCGGACAGACAGTTTTCAACACTGAAGCTTTCTTT. Its translation is CASRPGQTVFNTEAFF. The complete variable domain, with remaining parts taken from reference TRBV5-6 and TRBJ1-1, reads DAGVTQSPTHLIKTRGQQVTLRCSPKSGHDTVSWYQQALGQGPQFIFQYYEEEERQRGNFPDRFSGHQFPNYSSELNVNALLLGDSALYLCASRPGQTVFNTEAFFGQGTRLTVV.

The sample holds a few counts of this clonotype. The CDR3 here is CASISSHSNQPQHF. CDR3 nucleotides: TGTGCCAGCATCTCGTCCCATAGCAATCAGCCCCAGCATTTT. This chain uses TRBV12-3 or TRBV12-4 with TRBJ1-5; no clear D. The ends were cut back, 7 bases at V and 0 bases at J, with 10 bases in the middle. This CDR3 contains 14 residues.

The table lists this clonotype with a few counts. The chain is built from TRBV7-9 and TRBJ2-2, with D perhaps matching TRBD1 or TRBD2 (5 bases each). This CDR3 has 13 amino acids. CDR1 is SEHNR, CDR2 FQNEAQ, per germline (reference sequence). Trimming removed 10 bases at V and 1 base at J, with 10 bases between. This chain's CDR3 is CAIGTVNTGELFF. The CDR3 DNA reads TGTGCCATCGGGACCGTGAACACCGGGGAGCTGTTTTTT. Complete variable domain (other parts from reference TRBV7-9 and TRBJ2-2): DTGVSQNPRHKITKRGQNVTFRCDPISEHNRLYWYRQTLGQGPEFLTYFQNEAQLEKSRLLSDRFSAERPKGSFSTLEIQRTEQGDSAMYLCAIGTVNTGELFFGEGSRLTVL.

This chain connects TRBV3-1 to TRBJ2-7; a possible D gene is TRBD2 (5 bases). CDR1 is LGHDT and CDR2 is YNNKEL in the germline V gene (reference sequence). With 3 bases removed from V and 6 bases from J, the gap between germline ends came to 15 bases. The CDR3 is made up of 14 amino acids. CDR3 amino acids: CASSHNSRGVEQYF. The CDR3 bases are TGTGCCAGCAGCCACAACTCACGGGGTGTCGAGCAGTACTTC.

This clonotype showed up just once. The chain has TRBV9 and TRBJ2-1; the D is unclear. The germline V and J ends were trimmed by 2 bases and 8 bases, with 8 bases remaining between them. CDR3 size: 12 residues. Germline V gives CDR1 SGDLS, CDR2 YYNGEE. CDR3 loop: CASSVIEDEQFF. The CDR3 DNA reads as TGTGCCAGCAGCGTGATAGAAGATGAGCAGTTCTTC. The full variable domain, in which reference TRBV9 and TRBJ2-1 provide the parts outside the CDR3, is DSGVTQTPKHLITATGQRVTLRCSPRSGDLSVYWYQQSLDQGLQFLIQYYNGEERAKGNILERFSAQQFPDLHSELNLSSLELGDSALYFCASSVIEDEQFFGPGTRLTVL.

This sequence joins TRBV4-2 and TRBJ1-4, with 9 bases lining up with TRBD1. J gave up 8 bases and V 2 bases, and 6 bases lay outside the gene matches. Germline CDR1 and CDR2: LGHNA and YNFKEQ. The CDR3 runs to 15 residues. The CDR3 sequence: CASSQSTGGKEKLFF. In nucleotides, the CDR3 is TGTGCCAGCAGCCAATCGACAGGGGGAAAAGAAAAACTGTTTTTT.